These T cell receptor beta chains were read from a single sample in a study of blood T cell repertoires in COVID-19. The repertoire was sequenced with immunoSEQ multiplex PCR; TCRdb's copy has only in-frame clones and lacks some. The sample has about 150,000 clones, around 87% seen once. Input material: peripheral blood. All receptors come from a middle-aged man with active COVID-19. Both conserved end residues are part of each CDR3. The order of the fields is clone size, J gene, V gene, D gene, CDR3 DNA, CDR3 protein. A D gene is named only where the DNA matches it firmly. Only part of the rows carry a size: once, few, many, or a class if the clone is expanded.

abundance: .
j_gene: TRBJ2-3
v_gene: TRBV5-4
d_gene: TRBD2
CDR3nt: TGTGCCAGCAGCCCAGGGTCTAGCGGGGGGTTCACAGATACGCAGTATTTT
CDR3aa: CASSPGSSGGFTDTQYF

abundance: .
j_gene: TRBJ1-3
v_gene: TRBV12-3/TRBV12-4
d_gene: .
CDR3nt: TGTGCCAGCAGTTCCTACAGTGGAAACACCATATATTTT
CDR3aa: CASSSYSGNTIYF

abundance: .
j_gene: TRBJ2-3
v_gene: TRBV7-3
d_gene: TRBD2
CDR3nt: TGTGCCAGCAGCCCACTAGCGGGGACCACAGATACGCAGTATTTT
CDR3aa: CASSPLAGTTDTQYF

abundance: .
j_gene: TRBJ1-4
v_gene: TRBV6-6
d_gene: .
CDR3nt: TGTGCCAGCAGTTTGACGTCCGCAAGGAGTGAAAAACTGTTTTTT
CDR3aa: CASSLTSARSEKLFF

abundance: .
j_gene: TRBJ1-2
v_gene: TRBV18
d_gene: .
CDR3nt: TGTGCCAGCTCACCCTTTTCGGGAGGGAACTATGGCTACACCTTC
CDR3aa: CASSPFSGGNYGYTF

abundance: .
j_gene: TRBJ1-2
v_gene: TRBV6-6
d_gene: .
CDR3nt: TGTGCCAGCACCTTACCCGATGCCGATGGCGGCTACACCTTC
CDR3aa: CASTLPDADGGYTF

abundance: once
j_gene: TRBJ2-2
v_gene: TRBV30
d_gene: .
CDR3nt: TGTGCCTGGACTCTCCGGGGGGCCCCCGGGGAGCTGTTTTTT
CDR3aa: CAWTLRGAPGELFF

abundance: .
j_gene: TRBJ1-2
v_gene: TRBV7-2
d_gene: TRBD1
CDR3nt: TGTGCCAGCAGCTTAGAGGGGACAGGGACCTACGGCTACACCTTC
CDR3aa: CASSLEGTGTYGYTF

abundance: once
j_gene: TRBJ1-2
v_gene: TRBV28
d_gene: .
CDR3nt: TGTGCCAGCAGTCCATCTACTAGCGGCTACACCTTC
CDR3aa: CASSPSTSGYTF

abundance: .
j_gene: TRBJ2-3
v_gene: TRBV5-1
d_gene: TRBD2
CDR3nt: TGCGCCAGCAGCTTCGGGGGGACCGAGATAGATACGCAGTATTTT
CDR3aa: CASSFGGTEIDTQYF

abundance: .
j_gene: TRBJ1-3
v_gene: TRBV12-3/TRBV12-4
d_gene: .
CDR3nt: TGTGCCAGCAGAAAGGGGGACGGCGTCGCCATATATTTT
CDR3aa: CASRKGDGVAIYF

abundance: once
j_gene: TRBJ2-1
v_gene: TRBV30
d_gene: TRBD2
CDR3nt: TGTGCCTGGGGTTTAGCGGGGCCGCTCAATGAGCAGTTCTTC
CDR3aa: CAWGLAGPLNEQFF

abundance: .
j_gene: TRBJ1-1
v_gene: TRBV30
d_gene: .
CDR3nt: TGTGCCTGGAGTAACGGGGGACTTCGGGCTGAAGCTTTCTTT
CDR3aa: CAWSNGGLRAEAFF

abundance: .
j_gene: TRBJ2-7
v_gene: TRBV9
d_gene: .
CDR3nt: TGTGCCAGCAGCGTAGGGAACGGAGCCTACGAGCAGTACTTC
CDR3aa: CASSVGNGAYEQYF

abundance: .
j_gene: TRBJ1-5
v_gene: TRBV2
d_gene: TRBD1
CDR3nt: TGTGCCAGCAGCGGGGACAGGTATGTTCAGCCCCAGCATTTT
CDR3aa: CASSGDRYVQPQHF

abundance: .
j_gene: TRBJ1-4
v_gene: TRBV24-1
d_gene: TRBD1
CDR3nt: TGTGCCACCAGTGACCGGGACAGGGGTGGGGAAAAACTGTTTTTT
CDR3aa: CATSDRDRGGEKLFF

abundance: .
j_gene: TRBJ1-4
v_gene: TRBV5-1
d_gene: .
CDR3nt: TGCGCCAGCAGCTTGGCGGGGGGAACTAATGAAAAACTGTTTTTT
CDR3aa: CASSLAGGTNEKLFF

abundance: .
j_gene: TRBJ1-5
v_gene: TRBV7-9
d_gene: TRBD1
CDR3nt: TGTGCCAGCAGCTTAGGGACAGGGGTAGATACTAGCAATCAGCCCCAGCATTTT
CDR3aa: CASSLGTGVDTSNQPQHF

abundance: .
j_gene: TRBJ2-5
v_gene: TRBV29-1
d_gene: .
CDR3nt: TGCAGCGTTGAATTGGGGGCCAAGGAGACCCAGTACTTC
CDR3aa: CSVELGAKETQYF

abundance: .
j_gene: TRBJ2-1
v_gene: TRBV10-3
d_gene: TRBD1
CDR3nt: TGTGCCATCACCGATGACAGGGGAAGATCCTCCTACAATGAGCAGTTCTTC
CDR3aa: CAITDDRGRSSYNEQFF

abundance: .
j_gene: TRBJ1-5
v_gene: TRBV3-1/TRBV3-2
d_gene: .
CDR3nt: TGTGCCAGCAGCCAAGATAGAGGAAATCAGCCCCAGCATTTT
CDR3aa: CASSQDRGNQPQHF

abundance: .
j_gene: TRBJ1-1
v_gene: TRBV5-4
d_gene: .
CDR3nt: TGTGCCAGCAGCTCAAGAAACAGGGACGGGAACACTGAAGCTTTCTTT
CDR3aa: CASSSRNRDGNTEAFF

abundance: .
j_gene: TRBJ2-2
v_gene: TRBV7-2
d_gene: TRBD1
CDR3nt: TGTGCCAGCAGCTTAAGGGGGAGGACAGGGACATCATCCGGGGAGCTGTTTTTT
CDR3aa: CASSLRGRTGTSSGELFF

abundance: few
j_gene: TRBJ2-1
v_gene: TRBV7-8
d_gene: TRBD2
CDR3nt: TGTGCCAGCAGCTTGACTAGCGGGCTATACAATGAGCAGTTCTTC
CDR3aa: CASSLTSGLYNEQFF

abundance: .
j_gene: TRBJ2-7
v_gene: TRBV4-1
d_gene: TRBD1
CDR3nt: TGCGCCAGCAGCCAGGAAACCCCCGGGACAGGGGTCTACGAGCAGTACTTC
CDR3aa: CASSQETPGTGVYEQYF

abundance: .
j_gene: TRBJ2-2
v_gene: TRBV5-6
d_gene: .
CDR3nt: TGTGCCAGCAGCTCCATTAGTTCCGGGGAGCTGTTTTTT
CDR3aa: CASSSISSGELFF

abundance: few
j_gene: TRBJ2-7
v_gene: TRBV5-1
d_gene: TRBD1
CDR3nt: TGCGCCACCACCCCGGACAGGGGTGGGTACGAGCAGTACTTC
CDR3aa: CATTPDRGGYEQYF

abundance: .
j_gene: TRBJ1-2
v_gene: TRBV6-5
d_gene: .
CDR3nt: TGTGCCAGCACCTACAGGGACCCCCATGGCTACACCTTC
CDR3aa: CASTYRDPHGYTF

abundance: .
j_gene: TRBJ2-3
v_gene: TRBV5-1
d_gene: .
CDR3nt: TGCGCCAGCAGCTTGAATCCCAGTACAGATACGCAGTATTTT
CDR3aa: CASSLNPSTDTQYF

abundance: .
j_gene: TRBJ2-5
v_gene: TRBV6-1
d_gene: .
CDR3nt: TGTGCCAGCAGTGAACTGACAGCCAAAGAGACCCAGTACTTC
CDR3aa: CASSELTAKETQYF

abundance: .
j_gene: TRBJ1-1
v_gene: TRBV6-5
d_gene: .
CDR3nt: TGTGCCAGCAGTCTTACAGGGTCAACTGAAGCTTTCTTT
CDR3aa: CASSLTGSTEAFF

abundance: .
j_gene: TRBJ2-3
v_gene: TRBV6-5
d_gene: .
CDR3nt: TGTGCCAGCAGTCCCCGCCAGGCTAGCACAGATACGCAGTATTTT
CDR3aa: CASSPRQASTDTQYF

abundance: .
j_gene: TRBJ2-7
v_gene: TRBV2
d_gene: .
CDR3nt: TGTGCCAGCAGTGATGGTCCCGGGTCCTCCTTCTTTGGCGAGCAGTACTTC
CDR3aa: CASSDGPGSSFFGEQYF

abundance: .
j_gene: TRBJ1-2
v_gene: TRBV7-9
d_gene: .
CDR3nt: TGTGCCAGCAGCATAAGACAGGAGGCTAACTATGGCTACACCTTC
CDR3aa: CASSIRQEANYGYTF

abundance: once
j_gene: TRBJ1-5
v_gene: TRBV6-5
d_gene: .
CDR3nt: TGTGCCAGCAGCCTGGAGCATAGCAATCAGCCCCAGCATTTT
CDR3aa: CASSLEHSNQPQHF

abundance: .
j_gene: TRBJ2-1
v_gene: TRBV7-8
d_gene: TRBD2
CDR3nt: TGTGCCAGCACCCGGAGGCTAGCGGGGTACAATGAGCAGTTCTTC
CDR3aa: CASTRRLAGYNEQFF

abundance: .
j_gene: TRBJ1-3
v_gene: TRBV12-5
d_gene: TRBD1
CDR3nt: TGTGCTAGTGGTTTCACAGGGGTAGATGGAAACACCATATATTTT
CDR3aa: CASGFTGVDGNTIYF

abundance: .
j_gene: TRBJ2-7
v_gene: TRBV5-1
d_gene: .
CDR3nt: TGCGCCAGCAGCTCGGACCGGGACAATCCCTACGAGCAGTACTTC
CDR3aa: CASSSDRDNPYEQYF

abundance: once
j_gene: TRBJ1-1
v_gene: TRBV18
d_gene: .
CDR3nt: TGTGCCAGCTCACCACTAACAGTCGTAGGGAACACTGAAGCTTTCTTT
CDR3aa: CASSPLTVVGNTEAFF

abundance: .
j_gene: TRBJ2-7
v_gene: TRBV21-1
d_gene: .
CDR3nt: TGTGCCAGCAGCAAAGCGCTTGGTATTTGTCCGTCCCCGAAGTATCACCTCGGGCAGTACTTC
CDR3aa: CASSKALGICPSPKYHLGQYF

abundance: .
j_gene: TRBJ2-2
v_gene: TRBV24-1
d_gene: .
CDR3nt: TGTGCCACCAGTGATCTTGGTTTGGGCGCCGGGGAGCTGTTTTTT
CDR3aa: CATSDLGLGAGELFF

abundance: .
j_gene: TRBJ1-5
v_gene: TRBV21-1
d_gene: .
CDR3nt: TGTGCCAGCAGTCTGACAGGAAGAAATAGCAATCAGCCCCAGCATTTT
CDR3aa: CASSLTGRNSNQPQHF

abundance: few
j_gene: TRBJ2-7
v_gene: TRBV6-5
d_gene: .
CDR3nt: TGTGCCAGCAGTTATAAGGGCCTGGGGCAGGGCTACGAGCAGTACTTC
CDR3aa: CASSYKGLGQGYEQYF

abundance: .
j_gene: TRBJ1-4
v_gene: TRBV9
d_gene: .
CDR3nt: TGTGCCAGCAGCCTAGGGACTTCAACTAATGAAAAACTGTTTTTT
CDR3aa: CASSLGTSTNEKLFF

abundance: .
j_gene: TRBJ2-3
v_gene: TRBV5-1
d_gene: TRBD1
CDR3nt: TGCGCCAGCAGCCGGGACAGACTCACAGATACGCAGTATTTT
CDR3aa: CASSRDRLTDTQYF

abundance: .
j_gene: TRBJ2-1
v_gene: TRBV7-9
d_gene: .
CDR3nt: TGTGCCAGCAGCTTAGGTAGGGGAAACAATGAGCAGTTCTTC
CDR3aa: CASSLGRGNNEQFF

abundance: .
j_gene: TRBJ2-2
v_gene: TRBV11-2
d_gene: TRBD2
CDR3nt: TGTGCCAGCAGCTTAGGGACACTAGCGTCACCCGGGGAGCTGTTTTTT
CDR3aa: CASSLGTLASPGELFF

abundance: .
j_gene: TRBJ2-2
v_gene: TRBV4-3
d_gene: .
CDR3nt: TGCGCCAGCAGCCCCCTTCCGTCGAACACCGGGGAGCTGTTTTTT
CDR3aa: CASSPLPSNTGELFF

abundance: .
j_gene: TRBJ2-1
v_gene: TRBV5-1
d_gene: TRBD1
CDR3nt: TGCGCCAGCAGCCCATCCGGGACAGGGAATGAGCAGTTCTTC
CDR3aa: CASSPSGTGNEQFF

abundance: .
j_gene: TRBJ2-2
v_gene: TRBV4-1
d_gene: TRBD1
CDR3nt: TGCGCCAGCAGCCAAGGACAGGGGGCAGGGAGGACCGGGGAGCTGTTTTTT
CDR3aa: CASSQGQGAGRTGELFF

abundance: once
j_gene: TRBJ1-2
v_gene: TRBV19
d_gene: TRBD1
CDR3nt: TGTGCCAGTACCCAGGGGGCGTATGGCTACACCTTC
CDR3aa: CASTQGAYGYTF

abundance: .
j_gene: TRBJ2-2
v_gene: TRBV30
d_gene: .
CDR3nt: TGTGCCTGGAGTCGAGGGGGTGACACCGGGGAGCTGTTTTTT
CDR3aa: CAWSRGGDTGELFF

abundance: .
j_gene: TRBJ1-1
v_gene: TRBV7-2
d_gene: .
CDR3nt: TGTGCCAGCGGCGGGGGGGCGAACACTGAAGCTTTCTTT
CDR3aa: CASGGGANTEAFF

abundance: once
j_gene: TRBJ1-4
v_gene: TRBV27
d_gene: .
CDR3nt: TGTGCCAGCAGCCGGACAGCAACTAATGAAAAACTGTTTTTT
CDR3aa: CASSRTATNEKLFF

abundance: .
j_gene: TRBJ2-7
v_gene: TRBV2
d_gene: TRBD2
CDR3nt: TGTGCCAGCAGTGAAGGGGGAGCGGGGAGCTCCTACGAGCAGTACTTC
CDR3aa: CASSEGGAGSSYEQYF

abundance: .
j_gene: TRBJ2-1
v_gene: TRBV4-1
d_gene: .
CDR3nt: TGCGCCAGCAGGGCGTTCGGGGGGCGTAATGAGCAGTTCTTC
CDR3aa: CASRAFGGRNEQFF

abundance: .
j_gene: TRBJ1-5
v_gene: TRBV27
d_gene: TRBD1
CDR3nt: TGTGCCAGCTACGACAGGGGGGAACAGCCCCAGCATTTT
CDR3aa: CASYDRGEQPQHF

abundance: .
j_gene: TRBJ1-5
v_gene: TRBV6-5
d_gene: .
CDR3nt: TGTGCCAGCCTATCCTACACGGAGGGGAATCAGCCCCAGCATTTT
CDR3aa: CASLSYTEGNQPQHF